These 10 T cell receptor beta chains share one sample of origin, sequenced in a study of cytomegalovirus exposure and HLA in healthy donors. PCR used 60 Vbeta primers and 13 Jbeta primers. Profiling relied on immunoSEQ multiplex PCR, and the TCRdb table lists in-frame clones only, not all of them. The data hold some 160,000 clones, with 80% to 90% observed a single time. Source material: PBMCs. The receptors come from a man aged 45-65 years in good health and CMV-seropositive.

The chain couples TRBV5-1 to TRBJ1-4, with D tentatively TRBD1 (5 bases). This CDR3 has 14 residues. CDR1 SGHRS and CDR2 YFSETQ come from the germline V gene. Trimming cost V 0 bases and J 11 bases, with 14 bases left between them. The DNA of the CDR3 is TGCGCCAGCAGCTTGGGCAGGGATGGAGGGAAACTGTTTTTT. It translates to CASSLGRDGGKLFF.

The V call is TRBV7-2, the J call TRBJ2-2, with 12 bases matching TRBD2. The CDR3 runs 16 residues. After removal of 2 bases from V and 9 bases from J, the junction contained 7 bases not matched to a gene. Germline V CDR1 and CDR2: SGHTA, FQGNSA. The CDR3 DNA reads as TGTGCCAGCAGCTTAATGCTAGCGGGGGGGCGAAGGGAGCTGTTTTTT. Protein: CASSLMLAGGRRELFF. The full variable domain, completed using reference TRBV7-2 and TRBJ2-2, is GAGVSQSPSNKVTEKGKDVELRCDPISGHTALYWYRQSLGQGLEFLIYFQGNSAPDKSGLPSDRFSAERTGGSVSTLTIQRTQQEDSAVYLCASSLMLAGGRRELFFGEGSRLTVL.

CDR3 sequence reads: CASSLAGGNQPQHF. For the CDR3, the DNA is TGCGCCAGCAGCTTGGCAGGGGGCAATCAGCCCCAGCATTTT. The chain links TRBV5-1 to TRBJ1-5; TRBD1 might be the D (6 bases). Germline V gene data show CDR1 as SGHRS and CDR2 as YFSETQ. Between the trimmed V and J ends, which lost 0 bases and 2 bases, there was a span of 6 bases. There are 14 residues in the CDR3.

V is TRBV4-1 and J is TRBJ2-4; 7 nucleotides match TRBD2. The V and J ends lost 0 bases and 4 bases, in that order; junction bases with no gene match: 3. Germline CDR1 and CDR2: MGHRA and YSYEKL. The CDR3 length is 15 residues. This chain's CDR3 is CASSQEGGGKNIQYF. CDR3 sequence (DNA): TGCGCCAGCAGCCAAGAGGGGGGAGGGAAAAACATTCAGTACTTC.

In its sample, this clone was seen a few times. The chain combines TRBV27 with TRBJ1-1; 8 bases are shared with TRBD1. J lost 11 bases, V lost 3 bases, and 5 bases had no gene match. CDR1 and CDR2 (germline): MNHEY, SMNVEV (reference sequence). CDR3 length equals 12 residues. In DNA, the CDR3 is TGTGCCAGCAGTTTGCCGACAGGGGAGGCTTTCTTT. It yields the protein CASSLPTGEAFF.

The chain combines TRBV10-2 with TRBJ2-2, with 7 bases matching TRBD1. The CDR3 is made up of 14 amino acids. V shed 6 bases and J 0 bases; nucleotides not matched to a gene: 1. Germline V gene lookup returns CDR1 WSHSY and CDR2 SAAADI. The CDR3 spells CASRDRANTGELFF. In DNA form, the CDR3 reads TGCGCCAGCAGAGACAGGGCGAACACCGGGGAGCTGTTTTTT.

V usage is TRBV19 and J usage is TRBJ2-7; a possible D gene is TRBD1 (6 bases). Trimming removed 3 bases from V and 7 bases from J, with 16 bases in between. Germline V gene data show CDR1 as LNHDA and CDR2 as SQIVND (reference sequence). The CDR3 spans 14 residues. The CDR3: CASSILQGIGEQYF. As DNA, the CDR3 is TGTGCCAGTAGTATTTTACAGGGAATAGGAGAGCAGTACTTC.

The chain joins TRBV19 to TRBJ1-2; 7 positions agree with TRBD1. CDR3 length: 15 residues. Trimming cost V 3 bases and J 4 bases; bases outside gene matches: 8. The V gene's germline CDR1 is LNHDA and CDR2 SQIVND (reference sequence). CDR3 in DNA: TGTGCCAGTAGTATTTCACAGGGGATCGGCTATGGCTACACCTTC. Translating it yields CASSISQGIGYGYTF. Looking up the rest from reference TRBV19 and TRBJ1-2 gives the full variable domain: DGGITQSPKYLFRKEGQNVTLSCEQNLNHDAMYWYRQDPGQGLRLIYYSQIVNDFQKGDIAEGYSVSREKKESFPLTVTSAQKNPTAFYLCASSISQGIGYGYTFGSGTRLTVV.

As to this clone: Other DNA sequences in the sample encode the same CDR3. The chain joins TRBV5-1 to TRBJ2-1; D gene uncertain. This CDR3 contains 14 residues. CDR1 is SGHRS and CDR2 is YFSETQ in the germline V gene. V dropped 2 bases and J dropped 0 bases, with 6 bases sitting between them. The CDR3 nucleotides are TGCGCCAGCAGCTTTTCCAGCTCCTACAATGAGCAGTTCTTC. Amino acids: CASSFSSSYNEQFF.

The gene calls are TRBV7-9 and TRBJ2-4; maybe TRBD1 (6 bases). Trimming removed 2 bases from V and 2 bases from J, with 10 bases in between. Germline lookup yields CDR1 SEHNR and CDR2 FQNEAQ (reference sequence). The CDR3 has 15 amino acids. The CDR3: CASSLSRDTKNIQYF. The CDR3 DNA follows: TGTGCCAGCAGCTTATCCCGGGACACCAAAAACATTCAGTACTTC. The whole variable domain, remainder taken from reference TRBV7-9 and TRBJ2-4, is DTGVSQNPRHKITKRGQNVTFRCDPISEHNRLYWYRQTLGQGPEFLTYFQNEAQLEKSRLLSDRFSAERPKGSFSTLEIQRTEQGDSAMYLCASSLSRDTKNIQYFGAGTRLSVL.